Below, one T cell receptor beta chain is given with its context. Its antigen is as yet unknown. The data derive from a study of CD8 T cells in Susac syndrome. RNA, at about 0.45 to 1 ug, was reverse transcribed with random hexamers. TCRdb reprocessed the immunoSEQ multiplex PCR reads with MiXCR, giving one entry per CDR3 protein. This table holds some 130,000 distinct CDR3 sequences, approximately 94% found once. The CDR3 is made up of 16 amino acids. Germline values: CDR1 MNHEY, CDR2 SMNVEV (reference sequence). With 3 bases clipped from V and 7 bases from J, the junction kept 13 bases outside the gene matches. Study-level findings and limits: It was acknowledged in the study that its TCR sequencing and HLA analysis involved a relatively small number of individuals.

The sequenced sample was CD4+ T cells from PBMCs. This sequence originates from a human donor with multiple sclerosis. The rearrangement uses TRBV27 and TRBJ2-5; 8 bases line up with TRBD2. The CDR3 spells CASSFLGLARGGTQYF. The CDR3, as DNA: TGTGCCAGCAGTTTTCTCGGACTAGCCAGGGGTGGGACCCAGTACTTC.